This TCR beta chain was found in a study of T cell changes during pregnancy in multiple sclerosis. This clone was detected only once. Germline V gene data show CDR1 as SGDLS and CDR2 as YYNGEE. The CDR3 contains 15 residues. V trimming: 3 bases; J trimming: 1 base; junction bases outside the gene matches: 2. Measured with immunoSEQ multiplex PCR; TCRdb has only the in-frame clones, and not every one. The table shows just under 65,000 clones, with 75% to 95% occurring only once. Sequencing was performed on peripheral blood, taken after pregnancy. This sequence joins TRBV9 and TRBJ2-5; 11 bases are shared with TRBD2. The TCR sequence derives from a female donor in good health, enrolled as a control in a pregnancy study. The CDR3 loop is CASSELAGAQETQYF. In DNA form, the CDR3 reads TGTGCCAGCAGCGAACTAGCGGGGGCCCAAGAGACCCAGTACTTC.